This TCR beta chain was sequenced during a study of cytomegalovirus exposure and HLA in healthy donors. Broader study findings: Rare TCR sequences dominated, though some public TCRs recurred in many donors.

Profiled with immunoSEQ multiplex PCR; TCRdb holds only in-frame clones, not every one. The repertoire holds more than 110,000 clones, with about 86% as singletons. This clone was seen once. Its antigen is not known. The CDR3 spans 14 residues. CDR1 SGHRS and CDR2 YFSETQ come from the germline V gene. V lost 3 bases, J lost 5 bases, and 14 bases lay in between. Sequencing was performed on PBMCs. This chain uses TRBV5-1 with TRBJ1-1; D is possibly TRBD1 (5 bases). The clonotype originates from a man aged 18 to 29 in good health and CMV-seronegative. This chain's CDR3 is CASSSQGLGTEAFF. DNA of the CDR3: TGCGCCAGCAGCTCCCAGGGACTAGGGACTGAAGCTTTCTTT.